What follows is one T cell receptor beta chain and its context. Its antigen is as yet unknown. The donor cohort consisted entirely of Caucasian adults residing in Nashville, Tennessee. Germline loops: CDR1 SGHKS, CDR2 YYEKEE (reference sequence). Trimming took 0 bases from V and 8 from J, leaving 11 bases between them. This CDR3 spans 14 amino acids. The source of the sample is a study of shared clonotypes between healthy human individuals. Turning to the study itself: The study drew on a couple of women and a few men aged 18 to 49 as donors. CD4 naive and memory got three plates each, CD8 naive two, CD8 memory one. Study conclusions and caveats: The authors expected sequencing depth to affect clonotype sharing among donors.

Generated by immunoSEQ multiplex PCR, the TCRdb table keeps only in-frame clones and is missing some. The sample records about 2.4 million clones, 93% being singletons. This sequence joins TRBV5-5 and TRBJ1-4; D is perhaps TRBD1 (5 bases). Sequences were obtained from naive CD4+ T cells from PBMCs. Subset described: CD45RA+ positively selected. The source of this sequence is a man aged 18 to 29 in good health. Some clones in this sample may be carry-over from other donors' samples. CDR3 residues: CASSLETVGEKLFF. The CDR3 nucleotides are TGTGCCAGCAGCTTGGAGACAGTGGGGGAAAAACTGTTTTTT.